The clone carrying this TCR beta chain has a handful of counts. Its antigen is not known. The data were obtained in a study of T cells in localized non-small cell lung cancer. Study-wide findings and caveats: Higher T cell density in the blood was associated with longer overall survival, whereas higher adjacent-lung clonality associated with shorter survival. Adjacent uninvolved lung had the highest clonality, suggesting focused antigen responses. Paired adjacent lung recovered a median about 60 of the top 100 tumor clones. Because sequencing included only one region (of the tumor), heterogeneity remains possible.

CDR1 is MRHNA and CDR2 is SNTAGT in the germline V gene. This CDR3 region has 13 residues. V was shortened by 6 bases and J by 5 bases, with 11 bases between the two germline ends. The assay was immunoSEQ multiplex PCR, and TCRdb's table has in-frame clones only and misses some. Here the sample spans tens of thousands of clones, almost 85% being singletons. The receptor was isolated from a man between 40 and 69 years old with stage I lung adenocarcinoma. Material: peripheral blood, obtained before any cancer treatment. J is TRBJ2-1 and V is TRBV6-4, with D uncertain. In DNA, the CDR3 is TGTGCCAGCAGAGGCGGAACCCACAATGAGCAGTTCTTC. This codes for CASRGGTHNEQFF.